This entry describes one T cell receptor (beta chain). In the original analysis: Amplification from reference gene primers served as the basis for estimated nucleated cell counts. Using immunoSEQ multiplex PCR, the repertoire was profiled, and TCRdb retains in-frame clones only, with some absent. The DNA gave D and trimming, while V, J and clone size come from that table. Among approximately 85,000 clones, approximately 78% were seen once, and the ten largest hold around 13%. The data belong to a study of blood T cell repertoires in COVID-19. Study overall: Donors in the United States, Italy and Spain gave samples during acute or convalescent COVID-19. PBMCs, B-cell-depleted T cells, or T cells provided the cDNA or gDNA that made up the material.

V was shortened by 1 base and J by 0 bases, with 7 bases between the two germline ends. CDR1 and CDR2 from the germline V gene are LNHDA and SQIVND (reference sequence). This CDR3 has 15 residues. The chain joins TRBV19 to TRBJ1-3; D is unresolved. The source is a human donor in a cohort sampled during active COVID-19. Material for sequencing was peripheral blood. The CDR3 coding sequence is TGTGCCAGTAGTATAGTCCAGTTCTCTGGAAACACCATATATTTT. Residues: CASSIVQFSGNTIYF.